These 18 T cell receptor beta chains share one sample of origin, sequenced in a study of blood T cell repertoires in COVID-19. TCRdb's table, derived via immunoSEQ multiplex PCR, lists solely in-frame clones and lacks some. The sample includes about 250,000 clones, approximately 90% of them seen just once. Sequences were obtained from peripheral blood. The receptors originated from a woman aged 35 to 49 who had recovered from COVID-19.

The chain combines TRBV6-5 with TRBJ1-2; no firm D call. Germline CDR1 is MNHEY and CDR2 is SVGAGI. The length of the CDR3 is 11 residues. CDR3 nucleotides: TGTTCCACAGTTCCATCCTATGGCTACACCTTC. This sequence encodes CSTVPSYGYTF.

The genes are TRBV6-2 or TRBV6-3 and TRBJ2-7; D is unclear. The CDR3 runs 14 residues. The germline V gene has CDR1 MNHEY and CDR2 SVGEGT. Trimming pared 4 bases from V and 6 bases from J, leaving 16 bases between. The CDR3, as DNA: TGTGCCAGCAGTTCCCCCCGTCCCCTGGCCGAGCAGTACGTC. This gives the protein CASSSPRPLAEQYV.

The chain combines TRBV4-1 with TRBJ1-1, with 7 bases matching TRBD1. V was pared by 3 bases and J by 6 bases, with 4 bases of the junction left unmatched. CDR3 size: 13 residues. The germline CDR1 and CDR2 sequences are MGHRA and YSYEKL. The chain's CDR3 is CASSHQGVPEAFF. The CDR3 region has the DNA TGCGCCAGCAGCCACCAGGGGGTCCCTGAAGCTTTCTTT.

The J gene is TRBJ2-3, the V gene TRBV7-6, with 13 bases aligning to TRBD2. The CDR3 length is 16 residues. Germline values: CDR1 SGHVS, CDR2 FNYEAQ. With V trimmed by 5 bases and J by 4 bases, 6 bases remained unmatched. This CDR3 reads CASSPRLAGGPDTQYF. The CDR3 DNA follows: TGTGCCAGCAGCCCCCGACTAGCGGGAGGACCAGATACGCAGTATTTT. The full variable domain, rest sourced from reference TRBV7-6 and TRBJ2-3, is GAGVSQSPRYKVTKRGQDVALRCDPISGHVSLYWYRQALGQGPEFLTYFNYEAQQDKSGLPNDRFSAERPEGSISTLTIQRTEQRDSAMYRCASSPRLAGGPDTQYFGPGTRLTVL.

The count of this clone is one. V gene TRBV5-4 combines with J gene TRBJ1-2, with 7 positions matching TRBD1. The CDR3 spans 14 residues. Germline V CDR1 and CDR2: SGHNT, YYREEE (reference sequence). With 3 bases clipped from V and 8 bases from J, the junction kept 10 bases outside the gene matches. The CDR3, as DNA: TGTGCCAGCAGCTCAACAGGGGTAGGGGCGGGCTACACCTTC. This codes for CASSSTGVGAGYTF.

This chain links TRBV7-9 with TRBJ2-7, with 11 bases identical to TRBD1. The CDR3 loop spans 14 amino acids. Per the germline V gene, CDR1 is SEHNR and CDR2 is FQNEAQ (reference sequence). Unmatched junction bases numbered 7, after V lost 8 bases and J lost 4 bases. The CDR3 DNA reads TGTGCCAGCGCACGCCGGGACAGGGGGTACGAGCAGTACTTC. Protein product: CASARRDRGYEQYF.

This clone was recorded only once. The V call is TRBV30, the J call TRBJ1-4; the D gene is possibly TRBD1 (5 bases). Germline V gene sequence: CDR1 GTSNPN, CDR2 SVGIG (reference sequence). The CDR3 consists of 12 residues. V was pared by 5 bases and J by 4 bases, with 8 bases between. The CDR3 region has the DNA TGTGCCTGGGACAGCGGTAATGAAAAACTGTTTTTT. Its translation is CAWDSGNEKLFF. The full variable domain, completed using reference TRBV30 and TRBJ1-4, is SQTIHQWPATLVQPVGSPLSLECTVEGTSNPNLYWYRQAAGRGLQLLFYSVGIGQISSEVPQNLSASRPQDRQFILSSKKLLLSDSGFYLCAWDSGNEKLFFGSGTQLSVL.

The chain employs TRBV7-2 and TRBJ2-2; D is possibly TRBD2 (6 bases). V lost 3 bases to trimming and J lost 5 bases, with 10 bases between them. CDR3 size: 14 residues. The germline V gene encodes CDR1 SGHTA and CDR2 FQGNSA. CDR3 protein: CASSFGRGTGELFF. The CDR3 region has the DNA TGTGCCAGCAGCTTCGGCCGGGGGACCGGGGAGCTGTTTTTT.

The rearrangement links TRBV6-1 to TRBJ1-2, with 7 bases lining up with TRBD1. With 3 bases clipped from V and 4 bases from J, the junction kept 8 bases outside the gene matches. The CDR3 contains 15 residues. CDR1 is MNHNS, CDR2 SASEGT, per germline. Here the CDR3 DNA reads TGTGCCAGCAGTGACCAAACAGGGGCTCTCTATGGCTACACCTTC. Amino acids: CASSDQTGALYGYTF.

V usage is TRBV14 and J usage is TRBJ2-7; 7 bases fit TRBD1. The CDR3 contains 14 residues. V lost 0 bases to trimming and J lost 4 bases; unmatched junction nucleotides: 3. Germline CDR1 and CDR2: SGHDN and FVKESK. The CDR3 bases are TGTGCCAGCAGCCAAGACAGGGGGTGGTACGAGCAGTACTTC. It codes for CASSQDRGWYEQYF.

This chain uses TRBV30 with TRBJ2-7; 7 nucleotides agree with TRBD2. There are 14 residues in the CDR3. The J segment lost 2 bases and the V segment lost 5 bases, leaving 9 bases of the junction unmatched. CDR1 and CDR2 from the germline V gene are GTSNPN and SVGIG (reference sequence). The CDR3, as DNA: TGTGCCTGGGGCCGGGACTACCAAACCTACGAGCAGTACTTC. Translation gives CAWGRDYQTYEQYF.

The chain's CDR3 is CASSAPTHRELFF. For the CDR3, the DNA is TGTGCCAGCAGCGCCCCCACACACCGGGAGCTGTTTTTT. The chain employs TRBV9 and TRBJ2-2; no reliable D call. This CDR3 comprises 13 residues. The V end lost 3 bases, the J end lost 9 bases, and 12 bases lay between the germline ends. Germline CDR1 SGDLS, CDR2 YYNGEE.

For the CDR3, the DNA is TGTGCCAGCAGCCGACAGCCCGCGGAGCTGTTTTTT. Translated, it gives CASSRQPAELFF. The gene calls are TRBV3-1 (or the pseudogene TRBV3-2) and TRBJ2-2; TRBD1 is a possible D gene (5 bases). Trimming left V 4 bases short and J 10 bases short, with 10 bases between. The germline V gene has CDR1 LGHDT and CDR2 YNNKEL (reference sequence). The CDR3 sequence is 12 residues long.

The chain couples TRBV11-2 to TRBJ1-2, with D perhaps matching TRBD1 (5 bases). The CDR3 covers 15 residues. The germline V gene has CDR1 SGHAT and CDR2 FQNNGV. The V end lost 1 base, the J end lost 4 bases, and 13 bases lay between the germline ends. The CDR3 loop reads CASSLVPGSGYGYTF. The CDR3, as DNA: TGTGCCAGCAGCTTAGTTCCAGGGTCGGGCTATGGCTACACCTTC.

The chain is built from TRBV6-2 or TRBV6-3 and TRBJ2-3; 7 nucleotides agree with TRBD1. CDR3 length equals 14 residues. V lost 2 bases to trimming and J lost 2 bases; unmatched junction nucleotides: 1. Germline assignment: CDR1 MNHEY and CDR2 SVGEGT. The CDR3 is CASSYGQATDTQYF. The CDR3 DNA reads as TGTGCCAGCAGTTACGGACAGGCCACAGATACGCAGTATTTT.

The chain carries TRBV27 and TRBJ1-1, with D possibly matching TRBD1 (5 bases). This CDR3 comprises 14 residues. The ends were cut back, 3 bases at V and 3 bases at J, with 11 bases in the middle. The germline V gene has CDR1 MNHEY and CDR2 SMNVEV (reference sequence). This CDR3 is CASSLPGRDTEAFF. In DNA form, the CDR3 reads TGTGCCAGCAGTTTGCCAGGGAGGGACACTGAAGCTTTCTTT.

This chain joins TRBV6-1 and TRBJ2-1, with unresolved D. This CDR3 spans 15 amino acids. The germline V and J ends were trimmed by 3 bases and 0 bases, with 9 bases remaining between them. Germline V gene lookup returns CDR1 MNHNS and CDR2 SASEGT. CDR3 region: CASSDLPSSYNEQFF. DNA for the CDR3: TGTGCCAGCAGTGACCTACCGAGCTCCTACAATGAGCAGTTCTTC.

The chain uses TRBV20-1 and TRBJ1-1; possibly TRBD1 for D (5 bases). The CDR3 sequence is 11 residues long. In germline, CDR1 is DFQATT, CDR2 SNEGSKA (reference sequence). V dropped 3 bases and J dropped 6 bases, with 8 bases sitting between them. The CDR3 loop is CSARGPAEAFF. As DNA, the CDR3 is TGCAGTGCTAGGGGGCCCGCTGAAGCTTTCTTT.